The clone carrying this TCR beta chain was detected once. Its antigen remains unidentified. Germline V lookup: CDR1 SGHRS, CDR2 YFSETQ. The germline V and J ends were trimmed by 2 bases and 9 bases, with 15 bases remaining between them. The CDR3 runs 14 residues. This sample is part of a study of PD-1 blockade in mismatch repair-deficient tumors. Study information: All were previously treated, progressing patients with some twelve mismatch repair-deficient cancer types. Study-level results: Tumor-resident clones, often absent from pretreatment blood, expanded after pembrolizumab and then contracted.

Repertoires were generated with immunoSEQ multiplex PCR, while TCRdb's copy carries only in-frame clones and drops some. Of under 25,000 clones in the sample, more than 65% were seen once. Mismatch repair deficiency was confirmed in all patients, by PCR or immunohistochemistry. TCR sequencing covered three patients who responded to pembrolizumab. The chain couples TRBV5-1 to TRBJ2-1; D might be TRBD2 (5 bases). Sequences were derived from PBMCs, sampled 52 weeks after starting pembrolizumab. The sequence was obtained from an adult with mismatch repair-deficient cancer. CDR3 residues: CASSFTSSFGEQFF. The DNA for the CDR3 is TGCGCCAGCAGCTTTACTAGTAGTTTCGGTGAGCAGTTCTTC.